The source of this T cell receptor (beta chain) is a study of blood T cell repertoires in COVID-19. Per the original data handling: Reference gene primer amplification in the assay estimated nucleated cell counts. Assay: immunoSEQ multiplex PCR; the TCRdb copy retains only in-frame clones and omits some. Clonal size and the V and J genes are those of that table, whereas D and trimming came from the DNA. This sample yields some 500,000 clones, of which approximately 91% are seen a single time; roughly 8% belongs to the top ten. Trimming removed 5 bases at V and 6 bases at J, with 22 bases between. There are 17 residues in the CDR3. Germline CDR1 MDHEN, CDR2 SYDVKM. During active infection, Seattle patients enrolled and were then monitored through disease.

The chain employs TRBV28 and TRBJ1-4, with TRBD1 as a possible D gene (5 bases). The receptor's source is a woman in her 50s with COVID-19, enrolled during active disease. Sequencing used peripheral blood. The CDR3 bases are TGTGCCAGCAGTCCTATGGATAAGGGGTTTGGGTATGAAAAACTGTTTTTT. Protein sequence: CASSPMDKGFGYEKLFF. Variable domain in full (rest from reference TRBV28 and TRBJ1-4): DVKVTQSSRYLVKRTGEKVFLECVQDMDHENMFWYRQDPGLGLRLIYFSYDVKMKEKGDIPEGYSVSREKKERFSLILESASTNQTSMYLCASSPMDKGFGYEKLFFGSGTQLSVL.